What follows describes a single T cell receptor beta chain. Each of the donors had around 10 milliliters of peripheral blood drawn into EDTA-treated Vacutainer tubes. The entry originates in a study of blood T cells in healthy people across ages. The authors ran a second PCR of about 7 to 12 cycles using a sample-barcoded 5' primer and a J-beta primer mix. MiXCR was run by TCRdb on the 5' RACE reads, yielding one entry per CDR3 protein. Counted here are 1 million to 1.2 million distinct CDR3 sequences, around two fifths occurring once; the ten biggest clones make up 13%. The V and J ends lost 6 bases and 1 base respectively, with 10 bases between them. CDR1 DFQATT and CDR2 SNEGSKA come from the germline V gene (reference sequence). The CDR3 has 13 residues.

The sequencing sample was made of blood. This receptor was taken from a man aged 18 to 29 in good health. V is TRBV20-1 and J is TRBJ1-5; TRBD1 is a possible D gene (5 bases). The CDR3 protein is CSAFRQSNQPQHF. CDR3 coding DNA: TGCAGTGCGTTCAGACAGAGCAATCAGCCCCAGCATTTT.